This T cell receptor beta chain was captured in a study of blood T cell repertoires in COVID-19. Study-wide background: Acute and convalescent COVID-19 samples came from the United States, Italy and Spain. Sources were T cells, B-cell-depleted T cells, or PBMCs; the material itself was cDNA or gDNA.

This clone occurred a few times. In the source study's methods: Researchers report that nucleated cell counts were estimated from reference gene primer amplification. TCRdb's table, derived via immunoSEQ multiplex PCR, lists solely in-frame clones and lacks some. The D gene and trimming were derived from the DNA, and the V and J assignments and clone size from that table. The repertoire has 200,000 or so clones, around 84% of them found once; the top ten carry over 2.5%. Germline V gene lookup returns CDR1 LGHDT and CDR2 YNNKEL (reference sequence). The length of the CDR3 is 16 residues. The V and J ends lost 4 bases and 10 bases, in that order; junction bases with no gene match: 12.

The sample taken for sequencing was peripheral blood. The clonotype comes from a man over 45 who had recovered from COVID-19. The chain recombines TRBV3-1 (or the pseudogene TRBV3-2) with TRBJ1-6; 8 bases agree with TRBD1. The CDR3, as DNA: TGTGCCAGCAGCCCGGGAAGCGGACAGGGAAACTCACCCCTCCACTTT. Protein sequence: CASSPGSGQGNSPLHF.